The present TCR beta chain was sequenced within a study of shared clonotypes between healthy human individuals. Looking at the study overall: Two women and a few men aged 18 to 49 served as donors.

Study results and caveats: The generation probabilities recorded for non-shared clonotypes fell below those of clonotypes shared by all four donors.

Only in-frame clones appear in the TCRdb table, and some are missing; sequencing was by immunoSEQ multiplex PCR. The sample lists about 2.1 million clones, roughly 93% occurring once. Notes on this clone: Antigen specificity is unknown.

Cells designated naive CD8 were CD45RO-negative and were positively selected for CCR7, with terminally differentiated effector memory CD45RA+ cells excluded. V trimming: 4 bases; J trimming: 2 bases; junction bases outside the gene matches: 8. The CDR3 length is 15 residues. Germline loops: CDR1 SGDLS, CDR2 YYNGEE. This clonotype originated in a man aged 18 to 35 in good health. Some clones in this sample may be carry-over from other donors' samples. The chain recombines TRBV9 with TRBJ2-7; 8 bases line up with TRBD2. The sequenced material came from naive CD8+ T cells from PBMCs. The CDR3 protein is CASSPAGGSTYEQYF. The CDR3 DNA reads as TGTGCCAGCAGCCCCGCGGGGGGCTCAACCTACGAGCAGTACTTC.